A single sample gave rise to the 28 T cell receptor beta chains below, sequenced in a study of Graves' ophthalmopathy and Graves' hyperthyroidism. Amplified TCR beta CDR3 regions were obtained using RNA transcripts as template. RT-PCR was first run with HTBI primers, then multiplex PCR in a second round. TCRdb processed the multiplex PCR reads anew with MiXCR; each CDR3 protein has one entry. This sample yields around 1,000,000 distinct CDR3 sequences, of which about 38% are seen a single time; 11% belongs to the top ten. Input material: peripheral blood or thyroid tissue (not recorded which). Receptor source: an adult man with Graves' hyperthyroidism.

This clonotype was seen many times. The rearrangement joins TRBV2 to TRBJ1-1; D is perhaps TRBD1 (6 bases). Germline CDR1 reads SNHLY; CDR2 reads FYNNEI. With 2 bases removed from V and 1 base from J, the gap between germline ends came to 14 bases. The CDR3 runs 16 residues. The DNA for the CDR3 is TGTGCCAGCAGTGAAAGCGGTGGACAGAGGAACACTGAAGCTTTCTTT. It translates to CASSESGGQRNTEAFF.

The chain employs TRBV7-2 and TRBJ2-7, with D perhaps TRBD2 (6 bases). CDR3 length: 15 amino acids. CDR1 and CDR2 (germline): SGHTA, FQGNSA. The ends were cut back, 3 bases at V and 3 bases at J, with 15 bases in the middle. In nucleotides, the CDR3 is TGTGCCAGCAGCTTGTTTGGCGGGGCTAGCTACGAGCAGTACTTC. Amino acids: CASSLFGGASYEQYF.

This clonotype was seen ten or more times. The DNA of the CDR3 is TGTGCCATTAGACGGTCTGATGAAAAACTGTTTTTT. Protein sequence: CAIRRSDEKLFF. The chain recombines TRBV10-3 with TRBJ1-4; D gene unclear. The germline V gene has CDR1 ENHRY and CDR2 SYGVKD. This CDR3 is 12 amino acids long. Trimming shortened V by 9 bases and J by 6 bases, and 11 bases separated the two germline ends.

This clonotype came up once. The CDR3 is CASSRASGSGETQYF. In nucleotides, the CDR3 is TGTGCCAGCAGTAGGGCTAGCGGGAGTGGCGAGACCCAGTACTTC. The V and J genes are TRBV6-5 and TRBJ2-5; 10 bases line up with TRBD2. Germline V CDR1 and CDR2: MNHEY, SVGAGI. The V gene end was trimmed by 5 bases and the J gene end by 5 bases; junction bases not matched to a gene: 8. The CDR3 is made up of 15 amino acids.

There are many counts of this clonotype. The genes are TRBV20-1 and TRBJ2-7; 10 nucleotides align to TRBD1. The V gene's germline CDR1 is DFQATT and CDR2 SNEGSKA (reference sequence). Unmatched junction bases numbered 2, after V lost 6 bases and J lost 3 bases. The CDR3 has 12 residues. The CDR3 protein is CSAGTGVYEQYF. CDR3 nucleotide sequence: TGCAGTGCCGGGACAGGGGTCTACGAGCAGTACTTC.

As for this clonotype: It may be a read error: a sequence one base away is much more abundant. V usage is TRBV11-2 and J usage is TRBJ1-4; possibly TRBD1 for D (6 bases). The CDR3 is 14 residues long. The germline V and J ends were trimmed by 5 bases and 7 bases, with 14 bases remaining between them. Germline assignment: CDR1 SGHAT and CDR2 FQNNGV. The CDR3 region is CASSPGVRSEKLFF. As DNA, the CDR3 is TGTGCCAGCAGCCCAGGGGTTCGGTCTGAAAAACTGTTTTTT.

This clonotype appeared many times. The CDR3 reads CASSPRLAGYQETQYF. CDR3 nucleotides: TGTGCCAGCAGTCCGCGACTAGCGGGGTACCAAGAGACCCAGTACTTC. This sequence joins TRBV12-3 or TRBV12-4 and TRBJ2-5; TRBD2 matches 11 bases. The length of the CDR3 is 16 residues. V shed 5 bases, J shed 0 bases, and the junction held 5 bases outside the gene matches.

In its sample, this clonotype was seen a few times. The rearrangement joins TRBV12-3 or TRBV12-4 to TRBJ2-5; 7 nucleotides align to TRBD1. The CDR3 is 17 residues long. V lost 6 bases, J lost 2 bases, and 15 bases stayed unmatched. CDR3 coding DNA: TGTGCCAGCAGCTCGGGATGGGGACAGCCGAATCAAGAGACCCAGTACTTC. Translated: CASSSGWGQPNQETQYF.

V is TRBV3-1 and J is TRBJ1-2; the D is unclear. The CDR3 contains 11 residues. Trimming shortened V by 4 bases and J by 9 bases, and 9 bases separated the two germline ends. CDR1 and CDR2 (germline): LGHDT, YNNKEL (reference sequence). The CDR3 nucleotides are TGTGCCAGCAGCCGAGTTTCAAGCTACACCTTC. Amino acid sequence: CASSRVSSYTF.

The chain links TRBV29-1 to TRBJ2-5, with a tentative D call TRBD1 (7 bases). Trimming shortened V by 7 bases and J by 7 bases, and 13 bases separated the two germline ends. The CDR3 has 11 residues. Germline CDR1 reads SQVTM; CDR2 reads ANQGSEA. CDR3: CSALQGGTQYF. In DNA form, the CDR3 reads TGCAGCGCCCTCCAGGGGGGGACCCAGTACTTC.

This clonotype was recorded at least ten times. V is TRBV14 and J is TRBJ2-7; D is uncertain. This CDR3 has 14 amino acids. Germline V gene data show CDR1 as SGHDN and CDR2 as FVKESK. The V and J ends lost 4 bases and 6 bases respectively, with 16 bases between them. The CDR3 sequence is CASSLRTAGTEQYF. The CDR3 region has the DNA TGTGCCAGCAGCCTTCGGACGGCCGGCACCGAGCAGTACTTC.

The rearrangement uses TRBV4-2 and TRBJ1-5, with no clear D. This CDR3 spans 16 amino acids. The V and J ends lost 0 bases and 0 bases respectively, with 9 bases between them. The germline V gene encodes CDR1 LGHNA and CDR2 YNFKEQ. Here the CDR3 DNA reads TGTGCCAGCAGCCAAGAGATGGTCTATAGCAATCAGCCCCAGCATTTT. Its protein is CASSQEMVYSNQPQHF.

The chain has TRBV29-1 and TRBJ1-1, with 7 bases fitting TRBD1. This CDR3 is built from 13 residues. Germline V CDR1 and CDR2: SQVTM, ANQGSEA. V dropped 3 bases and J dropped 4; count of bases not matched to a gene: 5. This CDR3 reads CSVDRGTVTEAFF. CDR3 bases: TGCAGCGTTGACAGGGGGACAGTCACTGAAGCTTTCTTT.

The chain has TRBV4-2 and TRBJ2-7; the match to TRBD2 covers 9 bases. This CDR3 region has 16 residues. Germline CDR1 and CDR2: LGHNA and YNFKEQ. V trimming: 2 bases; J trimming: 0 bases; junction bases outside the gene matches: 5. The CDR3 DNA sequence: TGTGCCAGCAGCCAATCGCTAGCGGGACCCTCCTACGAGCAGTACTTC. Protein product: CASSQSLAGPSYEQYF.

This clonotype was seen more than once but under ten times. DNA of the CDR3: TGTGCCAGCAGTGGCCCCCGGGACCACGTTAGCTCCTACGAGCAGTACTTC. This translates into CASSGPRDHVSSYEQYF. The V gene is TRBV2, the J gene TRBJ2-7; either TRBD1 or TRBD2 may fit D (5 bases each). CDR1 is SNHLY, CDR2 FYNNEI, per germline. CDR3 length: 17 residues. V was shortened by 4 bases and J by 0 bases, with 19 bases between the two germline ends. The variable domain in full, with the rest retrieved from reference TRBV2 and TRBJ2-7, is EPEVTQTPSHQVTQMGQEVILRCVPISNHLYFYWYRQILGQKVEFLVSFYNNEISEKSEIFDDQFSVERPDGSNFTLKIRSTKLEDSAMYFCASSGPRDHVSSYEQYFGPGTRLTVT.

This clonotype was found many times. The genes are TRBV12-3 or TRBV12-4 and TRBJ1-4; tentatively, D is TRBD1 (5 bases). V lost 3 bases and J 15 bases, leaving 11 bases between the germline ends. CDR3 length equals 11 residues. The chain's CDR3 is CASSFSGLVFF. Written as DNA, the CDR3 is TGTGCCAGCAGTTTCTCGGGACTGGTGTTTTTT.

In this sample, this clonotype turned up many times. The J gene is TRBJ1-4, the V gene TRBV7-9, with TRBD1 matching 10 bases. The trim removed 5 bases at V and 6 bases at J, leaving 9 bases unmatched. CDR3 size: 16 residues. Germline V lookup: CDR1 SEHNR, CDR2 FQNEAQ (reference sequence). The CDR3 reads CASSAARQGAHEKLFF. DNA of the CDR3: TGTGCCAGCAGCGCCGCCCGACAGGGGGCTCATGAAAAACTGTTTTTT. The complete variable domain, with remaining parts taken from reference TRBV7-9 and TRBJ1-4, reads DTGVSQNPRHKITKRGQNVTFRCDPISEHNRLYWYRQTLGQGPEFLTYFQNEAQLEKSRLLSDRFSAERPKGSFSTLEIQRTEQGDSAMYLCASSAARQGAHEKLFFGSGTQLSVL.

This clonotype was seen more than once but under ten times. The chain uses TRBV11-2 and TRBJ1-4; TRBD1 is a possible D gene (5 bases). CDR3 length equals 17 residues. Trimming removed 3 bases from V and 2 bases from J, with 16 bases in between. Germline CDR1 is SGHAT and CDR2 is FQNNGV. Here the CDR3 reads CASSFVGPGTTNEKLFF. For the CDR3, the DNA is TGTGCCAGCAGCTTTGTTGGTCCCGGGACTACTAATGAAAAACTGTTTTTT.

This clonotype showed up many times. The chain joins TRBV12-3 or TRBV12-4 to TRBJ1-2; D might be TRBD1 (5 bases). There are 15 residues in the CDR3. V was shortened by 3 bases and J by 4 bases, with 15 bases between the two germline ends. The DNA of the CDR3 is TGTGCCAGCAGTTTTTATCCAGGGAGTGGCTATGGCTACACCTTC. It translates to CASSFYPGSGYGYTF.

This chain links TRBV6-5 with TRBJ1-6; no reliable D call. Germline values: CDR1 MNHEY, CDR2 SVGAGI. This CDR3 has 14 residues. V dropped 2 bases and J dropped 6 bases, with 8 bases sitting between them. CDR3 bases: TGTGCCAGCAGTTACCGGCGGTTTAATTCACCCCTCCACTTT. It yields the protein CASSYRRFNSPLHF.

In its sample, this clonotype was seen many times. The chain combines TRBV7-2 with TRBJ2-7, with a tentative D call TRBD2 (6 bases). V shed 5 bases and J shed 7 bases, with 21 bases lying between them. Germline V gene lookup returns CDR1 SGHTA and CDR2 FQGNSA. This CDR3 spans 15 amino acids. CDR3 protein: CASSAPTGLAREQYF. CDR3 nucleotides: TGTGCCAGCAGCGCTCCCACGGGACTCGCGAGAGAGCAGTACTTC.

Remarks on this clonotype: A read error may explain this, as a much larger clone is one base away. The chain recombines TRBV14 with TRBJ1-1; 7 positions agree with TRBD1. V gave up 5 bases and J gave up 5 bases; unmatched junction bases: 2. Germline CDR1 is SGHDN and CDR2 is FVKESK. The CDR3 has 12 residues. Here the CDR3 DNA reads TGTGCCAGCAGCATGACAGGGACTGAAGCTTTCTTT. This gives the protein CASSMTGTEAFF.

The V gene is TRBV6-5, the J gene TRBJ1-4, with 7 positions matching TRBD1. Germline-derived CDR1 and CDR2 are MNHEY and SVGAGI. The V segment lost 2 bases and the J segment 0 bases; nucleotides outside the gene matches: 3. The CDR3 has 16 amino acids. The CDR3 DNA follows: TGTGCCAGCAGTTACGGGACAGCCTCAACTAATGAAAAACTGTTTTTT. Protein: CASSYGTASTNEKLFF.

The chain is built from TRBV29-1 and TRBJ2-7; 8 bases map to TRBD1. The CDR3 is 13 amino acids. V lost 6 bases to trimming and J lost 3 bases; unmatched junction nucleotides: 7. Germline V lookup: CDR1 SQVTM, CDR2 ANQGSEA. The CDR3 DNA is TGCAGCGTGGAGCTGGGACAGGACTACGAGCAGTACTTC. Translating gives CSVELGQDYEQYF.

Ten or more counts support this clonotype. The rearrangement uses TRBV14 and TRBJ1-6; the D is unclear. Germline V gene lookup returns CDR1 SGHDN and CDR2 FVKESK. V shed 8 bases and J shed 6 bases, with 11 bases lying between them. The CDR3 is 13 amino acids. CDR3 nucleotide sequence: TGTGCCAGCGCGGTTCGGATTAATTCACCCCTCCACTTT. It is translated as CASAVRINSPLHF.

The chain employs TRBV20-1 and TRBJ2-7; 7 bases line up with TRBD1. Germline lookup yields CDR1 DFQATT and CDR2 SNEGSKA (reference sequence). There are 15 residues in the CDR3. The V gene end was trimmed by 3 bases and the J gene end by 0 bases; junction bases not matched to a gene: 8. The CDR3 sequence is CSASPDRIYSYEQYF. CDR3 bases: TGCAGTGCTAGCCCGGACAGGATCTACTCCTACGAGCAGTACTTC.

The chain couples TRBV20-1 to TRBJ1-1, with TRBD1 as a possible D gene (5 bases). The germline V gene encodes CDR1 DFQATT and CDR2 SNEGSKA (reference sequence). Trimming removed 5 bases at V and 1 base at J, with 8 bases between. The length of the CDR3 is 12 residues. CDR3 coding DNA: TGCAGTGCTCAAACAGGGAACACTGAAGCTTTCTTT. As protein: CSAQTGNTEAFF.

This clonotype has more than one count but fewer than ten. V and J are TRBV6-5 and TRBJ1-5; D is uncertain. Germline CDR1 and CDR2: MNHEY and SVGAGI. The CDR3 length is 14 residues. V lost 5 bases and J 1 base, leaving 9 bases between the germline ends. The CDR3 bases are TGTGCCAGCAGTGTTCAGTTAAGCAATCAGCCCCAGCATTTT. Translating it yields CASSVQLSNQPQHF.